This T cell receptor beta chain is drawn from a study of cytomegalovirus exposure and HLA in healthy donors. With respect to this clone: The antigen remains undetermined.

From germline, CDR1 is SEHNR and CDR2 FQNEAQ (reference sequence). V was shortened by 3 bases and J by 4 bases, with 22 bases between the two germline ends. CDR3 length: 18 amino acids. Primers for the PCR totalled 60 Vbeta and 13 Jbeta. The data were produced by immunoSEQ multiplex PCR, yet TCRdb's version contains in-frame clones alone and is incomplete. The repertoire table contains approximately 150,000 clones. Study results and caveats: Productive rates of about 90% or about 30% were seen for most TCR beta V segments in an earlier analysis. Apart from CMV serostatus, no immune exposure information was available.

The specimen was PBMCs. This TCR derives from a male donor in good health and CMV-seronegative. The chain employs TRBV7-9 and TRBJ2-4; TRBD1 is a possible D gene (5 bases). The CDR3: CASSFPYVTDSRKNIQYF. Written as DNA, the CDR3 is TGTGCCAGCAGCTTCCCTTATGTAACAGACAGTAGGAAAAACATTCAGTACTTC.